This passage covers 32 T cell receptor beta chains from one sample sequenced in a study of response to subunit inactivated influenza vaccine (dated by TCRdb to 2016 to 2019). To prepare the library, RT-PCR was applied. Sequencing instrument: Illumina HiSeq 2500. TCRdb's own reprocessing of the public reads used fastp at Q25 and MiXCR and kept productive beta chains. Rows are unified per CDR3 protein, each entry keeping the most common DNA and genes. The sample records around 480,000 distinct CDR3 sequences, over 9.5% of which are singletons. 12% of the sample lies in the top ten. Interpreted using the paper, the time point label stands for: 45 days after influenza vaccine administration. The material was PBMCs from blood, obtained around seven weeks after vaccination. Receptor source: a man in his forties or fifties who received an inactivated influenza vaccine. Donor details come from another sample of the same person, matched by shared clones.

This clonotype was counted a few times. This chain connects TRBV5-1 to TRBJ2-2, with TRBD1 matching 11 bases. The CDR3 has 15 amino acids. J was trimmed by 7 bases and V by 4 bases; bases with no gene match: 6. Per the germline V gene, CDR1 is SGHRS and CDR2 is YFSETQ. As DNA, the CDR3 is TGCGCCAGCAGCGGGAGGACAGGGGGCAACGGGGAGCTGTTTTTT. This encodes CASSGRTGGNGELFF.

The chain has TRBV20-1 and TRBJ1-2; 7 bases align to TRBD1. There are 14 residues in the CDR3. Germline V lookup: CDR1 DFQATT, CDR2 SNEGSKA (reference sequence). With 1 base clipped from V and 3 bases from J, the junction kept 5 bases outside the gene matches. CDR3 amino acids: CSARVEGAYYGYTF. The CDR3 DNA is TGCAGTGCTAGAGTGGAGGGGGCGTACTATGGCTACACCTTC.

The chain joins TRBV6-5 to TRBJ2-1, with D possibly being TRBD2 (6 bases). CDR3 length equals 16 residues. Germline CDR1 MNHEY, CDR2 SVGAGI. V was pared by 0 bases and J by 4 bases, with 13 bases between. The CDR3 spells CASSYSAGPPYNEQFF. DNA for the CDR3: TGTGCCAGCAGTTACTCGGCGGGGCCCCCTTACAATGAGCAGTTCTTC.

This clonotype was seen a handful of times. This rearrangement joins TRBV5-1 to TRBJ2-6; TRBD1 matches 8 bases. V was pared by 4 bases and J by 0 bases, with 12 bases of the junction left unmatched. CDR3 length: 19 residues. Germline CDR1 and CDR2: SGHRS and YFSETQ. Here the CDR3 DNA reads TGCGCCAGCAGCGTCGGCTTAGGACAGGGAAACTCTGGGGCCAACGTCCTGACTTTC. This translates into CASSVGLGQGNSGANVLTF.

The CDR3 spells CASSYTGIEQFF. CDR3 DNA: TGTGCCAGCAGCTATACGGGGATCGAGCAGTTCTTC. This chain links TRBV7-9 with TRBJ2-1, with D tentatively TRBD2 (5 bases). The CDR3 has 12 amino acids. Per germline, CDR1 SEHNR and CDR2 FQNEAQ (reference sequence). The ends were cut back, 4 bases at V and 10 bases at J, with 11 bases in the middle. Full variable domain (missing parts from reference TRBV7-9 and TRBJ2-1): DTGVSQNPRHKITKRGQNVTFRCDPISEHNRLYWYRQTLGQGPEFLTYFQNEAQLEKSRLLSDRFSAERPKGSFSTLEIQRTEQGDSAMYLCASSYTGIEQFFGPGTRLTVL.

V is TRBV18 and J is TRBJ2-5; 13 bases match TRBD2. Germline V gene lookup returns CDR1 KGHSH and CDR2 LQKENI. With 0 bases clipped from V and 5 bases from J, the junction kept 3 bases outside the gene matches. This CDR3 region has 16 residues. The CDR3 here is CASSPPGLAGLETQYF. The CDR3 nucleotides read TGTGCCAGCTCACCACCGGGACTAGCGGGATTGGAGACCCAGTACTTC.

This chain links TRBV9 with TRBJ1-5; D gene ambiguous. V was cut by 0 bases and J by 4 bases, with 8 bases left in between. This CDR3 is built from 14 residues. Germline lookup yields CDR1 SGDLS and CDR2 YYNGEE. CDR3: CASSVDSLNQPQHF. The DNA of the CDR3 is TGTGCCAGCAGCGTAGACAGCCTAAATCAGCCCCAGCATTTT.

This clonotype was seen more than once but under ten times. The chain joins TRBV4-3 to TRBJ2-7; no definite D call. The germline CDR1 and CDR2 sequences are LGHNA and YSLEER. Deletions cut 3 bases from V and 2 bases from J, with 11 bases between. The CDR3 is 14 amino acids. CDR3: CASSQNFRTYEQYF. CDR3 coding DNA: TGCGCCAGCAGCCAGAATTTCCGTACCTACGAGCAGTACTTC.

This rearrangement joins TRBV29-1 to TRBJ1-4; tentatively, D is TRBD1 (5 bases). Looked up from germline, CDR1 is SQVTM and CDR2 is ANQGSEA. V dropped 4 bases and J dropped 4 bases, with 10 bases sitting between them. The CDR3 extends over 13 amino acids. The CDR3: CSVARDGNEKLFF. CDR3 bases: TGCAGCGTTGCGAGGGACGGTAATGAAAAACTGTTTTTT.

This clonotype was detected only a few times. This chain uses TRBV6-5 with TRBJ1-2; D possibly corresponds to TRBD1 (5 bases). CDR3 size: 16 residues. The V gene lost 0 bases and the J gene lost 6 bases, with 17 bases spanning the gap. Germline CDR1 reads MNHEY; CDR2 reads SVGAGI. As DNA, the CDR3 is TGTGCCAGCAGTTACTCGGAAGACACAGGAGGGGATGGCTACACCTTC. Its protein product is CASSYSEDTGGDGYTF.

Written as DNA, the CDR3 is TGTGCCAGCAGCCCCGGGGTAGGATCCTATAATTCACCCCTCCACTTT. It specifies CASSPGVGSYNSPLHF. V gene TRBV7-8 combines with J gene TRBJ1-6; D not resolved. The CDR3 covers 16 residues. Germline CDR1 and CDR2: SGHVS and FQNEAQ. V was pared by 5 bases and J by 1 base, with 12 bases between.

The rearrangement joins TRBV10-1 to TRBJ2-3, with unresolved D. With 3 bases removed from V and 8 bases from J, the gap between germline ends came to 9 bases. Looked up from germline, CDR1 is WNHNN and CDR2 is SYGVQD (reference sequence). This CDR3 contains 12 residues. This CDR3 is CASSEVGGTQYF. The CDR3, as DNA: TGCGCCAGCAGTGAAGTAGGTGGTACGCAGTATTTT.

This rearrangement joins TRBV6-2 or TRBV6-3 to TRBJ2-7; 10 positions agree with TRBD1. The CDR3 loop spans 14 amino acids. CDR1 is MNHEY and CDR2 is SVGEGT in the germline V gene. V lost 7 bases to trimming and J lost 3 bases; unmatched junction nucleotides: 6. The CDR3 is CASTDRDRGYEQYF. CDR3 coding DNA: TGTGCCAGCACCGATCGGGACAGGGGCTACGAGCAGTACTTC.

The chain joins TRBV5-1 to TRBJ1-4; 9 positions agree with TRBD1. The CDR3 is 16 residues long. V lost 2 bases and J lost 4; bases outside the gene matches: 6. CDR1 and CDR2 from the germline V gene are SGHRS and YFSETQ. The CDR3 spells CASSLQGATYNEKLFF. CDR3 nucleotide sequence: TGCGCCAGCAGCTTACAGGGGGCCACTTATAATGAAAAACTGTTTTTT. Supplemented by reference TRBV5-1 and TRBJ1-4, the full variable domain reads KAGVTQTPRYLIKTRGQQVTLSCSPISGHRSVSWYQQTPGQGLQFLFEYFSETQRNKGNFPGRFSGRQFSNSRSEMNVSTLELGDSALYLCASSLQGATYNEKLFFGSGTQLSVL.

The sample holds a few counts of this clonotype. This chain's CDR3 is CASRYGRITYNEQFF. The CDR3 DNA reads TGTGCCAGCAGATACGGACGGATTACCTACAATGAGCAGTTCTTC. V is TRBV12-3 or TRBV12-4 and J is TRBJ2-1; D gene ambiguous. The V end lost 6 bases, the J end lost 2 bases, and 14 bases lay between the germline ends. CDR3 length: 15 residues.

This clonotype occurred a few times. A read error may account for a junction end that differs from germline. The chain joins TRBV12-3 or TRBV12-4 to TRBJ2-1; 9 nucleotides line up with TRBD1. The CDR3 is 11 amino acids. The CDR3 region has the DNA TGTGCCAGCAGTACGGGACAGGGAATAATCTTC. As protein: CASSTGQGIIF.

In its sample, this clonotype was seen a few times. The chain uses TRBV6-1 and TRBJ2-7; perhaps TRBD1 as D (5 bases). Trimming left V 2 bases short and J 3 bases short, with 11 bases between. Germline assignment: CDR1 MNHNS and CDR2 SASEGT. CDR3 length equals 14 residues. The CDR3 spells CASSEYGQGYEQYF. The DNA for the CDR3 is TGTGCCAGCAGTGAATATGGGCAGGGCTACGAGCAGTACTTC.

There are many counts of this clonotype. The chain couples TRBV12-3 or TRBV12-4 to TRBJ1-2; the match to TRBD1 covers 7 bases. V trimming: 3 bases; J trimming: 4 bases; junction bases outside the gene matches: 5. CDR3 length: 14 amino acids. CDR3 sequence reads: CASSFSDRVYGYTF. The CDR3 DNA sequence: TGTGCCAGCAGTTTCTCCGACAGGGTCTATGGCTACACCTTC.

DNA for the CDR3: TGTGCCAGCAGCTTTAGAAAGGGAGGTTCGGAGACCCAGTACTTC. Residues: CASSFRKGGSETQYF. The chain couples TRBV2 to TRBJ2-5; TRBD2 might be the D (6 bases). The V gene's germline CDR1 is SNHLY and CDR2 FYNNEI. The CDR3 spans 15 residues. The V gene lost 6 bases and the J gene lost 5 bases, with 19 bases spanning the gap.

This clonotype showed up just a few times. The gene calls are TRBV12-3 or TRBV12-4 and TRBJ2-1; D may correspond to TRBD1 or TRBD2 (5 bases each). The CDR3 contains 14 residues. V was clipped by 1 base and J by 15 bases, with 19 bases between them. The CDR3 nucleotides read TGTGCCAGCAGTTTAGTCCCTGGGGGTCGATTGTCGTTCTTC. This sequence encodes CASSLVPGGRLSFF.

The chain is built from TRBV6-2 or TRBV6-3 and TRBJ2-7; 16 positions match TRBD2. This CDR3 region has 17 residues. Unmatched junction bases numbered 10, after V lost 6 bases and J lost 5 bases. Per germline, CDR1 MNHEY and CDR2 SVGEGT. CDR3 residues: CASRSSGTSGRAHEQYF. CDR3 DNA sequence: TGTGCCAGCAGATCCTCCGGGACTAGCGGGAGGGCCCACGAGCAGTACTTC.

The gene calls are TRBV11-2 and TRBJ2-7; D remains unclear. Germline CDR1 SGHAT, CDR2 FQNNGV. CDR3 size: 14 residues. V shed 2 bases and J shed 4 bases, with 12 bases lying between them. Written as DNA, the CDR3 is TGTGCCAGCAGCTTACAACGCAGGATGTACGAGCAGTACTTC. Translation: CASSLQRRMYEQYF.

This clonotype came up many times. V is TRBV20-1 and J is TRBJ1-6, with D possibly TRBD1 on 6 matching bases. CDR3 size: 16 residues. Germline assignment: CDR1 DFQATT and CDR2 SNEGSKA (reference sequence). Deletions cut 3 bases from V and 5 bases from J, with 17 bases between. In DNA, the CDR3 is TGCAGTGCTAGCGTTACTACGGGACAAAATAATTCACCCCTCCACTTT. It is translated as CSASVTTGQNNSPLHF.

The rearrangement uses TRBV20-1 and TRBJ2-3, with D perhaps being TRBD1 or TRBD2 (5 bases each). CDR1 and CDR2 (germline): DFQATT, SNEGSKA (reference sequence). There are 13 residues in the CDR3. The V end lost 5 bases, the J end lost 2 bases, and 11 bases lay between the germline ends. As DNA, the CDR3 is TGCAGTGCTTCGGGGCGGTACACAGATACGCAGTATTTT. Its translation is CSASGRYTDTQYF.

At least ten counts were recorded for this clonotype. V usage is TRBV7-9 and J usage is TRBJ2-5, with a tentative D call TRBD2 (6 bases). The V gene lost 6 bases and the J gene lost 4 bases, with 6 bases spanning the gap. This CDR3 is built from 11 residues. Germline V gene sequence: CDR1 SEHNR, CDR2 FQNEAQ (reference sequence). The CDR3 DNA sequence: TGTGCCAGCAGGCGGGGAGAGACCCAGTACTTC. Translating it yields CASRRGETQYF.

This clonotype has ten or more counts. V is TRBV6-1 and J is TRBJ1-2; 9 nucleotides align to TRBD1. The V gene end was trimmed by 6 bases and the J gene end by 3 bases; junction bases not matched to a gene: 5. This CDR3 contains 14 residues. Germline loops: CDR1 MNHNS, CDR2 SASEGT. This CDR3 reads CASRGQGRYYGYTF. The CDR3 DNA sequence: TGTGCCAGCAGGGGACAGGGCCGGTACTATGGCTACACCTTC.

This chain uses TRBV5-1 with TRBJ1-4; TRBD1 aligns across 8 bases. J lost 7 bases, V lost 5 bases, and 7 bases had no gene match. CDR1 SGHRS and CDR2 YFSETQ come from the germline V gene. This CDR3 spans 14 amino acids. The DNA for the CDR3 is TGCGCCAGCAGACCAGGACAGGGTACTGAAAAACTGTTTTTT. It is translated as CASRPGQGTEKLFF.

This clonotype was counted a few times. This rearrangement joins TRBV29-1 to TRBJ2-1; 7 bases map to TRBD2. V trimming: 7 bases; J trimming: 6 bases; junction bases outside the gene matches: 9. The CDR3 runs to 13 residues. Germline CDR1 SQVTM, CDR2 ANQGSEA. The CDR3 bases are TGCAGCGCAACCGGACTAGTAGGCAATGAGCAGTTCTTC. Protein sequence: CSATGLVGNEQFF.

The V and J genes are TRBV3-1 and TRBJ2-2; D remains unclear. CDR3 length: 12 residues. V gave up 7 bases and J gave up 0 bases, with 3 bases separating them. Germline lookup yields CDR1 LGHDT and CDR2 YNNKEL (reference sequence). CDR3 in DNA: TGTGCCAGCACCACGAACACCGGGGAGCTGTTTTTT. Translated, it gives CASTTNTGELFF.

The chain joins TRBV21-1 to TRBJ2-7; TRBD1, the table's D call, lacks a check against the DNA. TRBV21-1 is assigned pseudogene status. The CDR3 is made up of 15 amino acids. The CDR3 region is CASRPGQGEADEQYF. In DNA, the CDR3 is TGTGCCAGCAGACCGGGACAGGGGGAGGCGGACGAGCAGTACTTC.

This clonotype was picked up many times. Written as DNA, the CDR3 is TGCAGTGTATCAGGCGGGAGAGACATAAATGAGCAGTTCTTC. Protein sequence: CSVSGGRDINEQFF. The chain joins TRBV20-1 to TRBJ2-1; 7 bases fit TRBD2. The CDR3 is 14 residues long. Germline CDR1 is DFQATT and CDR2 is SNEGSKA (reference sequence). V dropped 7 bases and J dropped 7; count of bases not matched to a gene: 13.

The gene calls are TRBV5-1 and TRBJ2-7, with D possibly matching TRBD2 (6 bases). The CDR3 sequence is 14 residues long. Per the germline V gene, CDR1 is SGHRS and CDR2 is YFSETQ. The V and J ends lost 0 bases and 5 bases respectively, with 12 bases between them. CDR3 nucleotide sequence: TGCGCCAGCAGCTTGGCGGGAGAGAATCACGAGCAGTACTTC. Protein product: CASSLAGENHEQYF.